These 23 T cell receptor beta chains were sequenced from one sample in a study of T cells in Graves' hyperthyroidism and ophthalmopathy. Amplified TCR beta CDR3 regions came from RNA transcripts. First-round RT-PCR of the TCR CDR3 relied on the HTBI primer set. TCRdb independently ran MiXCR on the multiplex PCR reads; one entry per CDR3 protein. The sample includes about 560,000 distinct CDR3 sequences, 16% of them seen just once. The specimen sequenced was blood. The receptors were gathered from a woman aged 18 to 35 with Graves' hyperthyroidism.

As to this clonotype: A much more abundant neighbour one base away suggests this may be a read error. The rearrangement uses TRBV28 and TRBJ2-7, with TRBD1 identical over 12 bases. This CDR3 comprises 15 residues. Trimming took 3 bases from V and 6 from J; bases not matched to a gene: 6. CDR1 MDHEN and CDR2 SYDVKM come from the germline V gene. The CDR3 sequence: CASSLSGTGGIEQYF. The CDR3 nucleotides are TGTGCCAGCAGTTTGTCCGGGACAGGGGGCATCGAGCAGTACTTC.

This clonotype was counted at least ten times. The rearrangement links TRBV6-2 or TRBV6-3 to TRBJ2-7; the D call may be TRBD1 or TRBD2 (5 bases each). The CDR3 sequence is 12 residues long. Germline values: CDR1 MNHEY, CDR2 SVGEGT. Trimming took 10 bases from V and 0 from J, leaving 10 bases between them. This CDR3 is CATRGASYEQYF. In nucleotides, the CDR3 is TGTGCCACCAGAGGGGCCTCCTACGAGCAGTACTTC.

This clonotype was found many times. The chain employs TRBV7-2 and TRBJ1-2, with 8 bases fitting TRBD1. With 2 bases clipped from V and 2 bases from J, the junction kept 13 bases outside the gene matches. The CDR3 runs 18 residues. CDR1 is SGHTA and CDR2 is FQGNSA in the germline V gene. DNA for the CDR3: TGTGCCAGCAGCTTAAAAATCAGCGCCAGGGGGCGAAACTATGGCTACACCTTC. Translation gives CASSLKISARGRNYGYTF.

This clonotype was observed a handful of times. This rearrangement joins TRBV3-1 to TRBJ2-1, with TRBD2 identical over 9 bases. The CDR3 covers 17 residues. The germline V gene has CDR1 LGHDT and CDR2 YNNKEL (reference sequence). V trimming: 0 bases; J trimming: 3 bases; junction bases outside the gene matches: 6. CDR3 residues: CASSQDTTSGFYNEQFF. CDR3 nucleotides: TGTGCCAGCAGCCAAGATACTACTAGCGGGTTCTACAATGAGCAGTTCTTC.

This clonotype has only a few counts. This sequence joins TRBV12-5 and TRBJ2-2; tentatively, D is TRBD1 or TRBD2 (5 bases each). The V gene lost 4 bases and the J gene lost 2 bases, with 17 bases spanning the gap. Germline V gene sequence: CDR1 LGHNT, CDR2 FRNRAP. The CDR3 is 17 residues long. Here the CDR3 DNA reads TGTGCTAGTGGTTCGCCCTGGGGCGGGTCTAACACCGGGGAGCTGTTTTTT. Its translation is CASGSPWGGSNTGELFF. Together with reference TRBV12-5 and TRBJ2-2, the CDR3 gives the full variable domain: DARVTQTPRHKVTEMGQEVTMRCQPILGHNTVFWYRQTMMQGLELLAYFRNRAPLDDSGMPKDRFSAEMPDATLATLKIQPSEPRDSAVYFCASGSPWGGSNTGELFFGEGSRLTVL.

The chain has TRBV25-1 and TRBJ2-2; weak D call: TRBD1 (5 bases). V lost 8 bases to trimming and J lost 0 bases, with 10 bases between them. The CDR3 totals 14 residues. Germline V gene sequence: CDR1 MGHDK, CDR2 SYGVNS. In DNA, the CDR3 is TGTGCCAGCCGCCCACAGGCGAACACCGGGGAGCTGTTTTTT. Translated, it gives CASRPQANTGELFF. Full variable domain (remainder filled in from reference TRBV25-1 and TRBJ2-2): EADIYQTPRYLVIGTGKKITLECSQTMGHDKMYWYQQDPGMELHLIHYSYGVNSTEKGDLSSESTVSRIRTEHFPLTLESARPSHTSQYLCASRPQANTGELFFGEGSRLTVL.

A remark on this clonotype: A much larger clone lies one base from this, so it may be a read error. The chain joins TRBV20-1 to TRBJ2-1; 13 nucleotides match TRBD2. CDR3 length: 13 residues. Germline CDR1 DFQATT, CDR2 SNEGSKA (reference sequence). The CDR3 is CGLLAGGYNEQCF. Here the CDR3 DNA reads TGCGGACTACTAGCGGGAGGGTACAATGAGCAGTGCTTC.

This clonotype was recorded at least ten times. The genes are TRBV27 and TRBJ2-7; TRBD1 aligns across 11 bases. This CDR3 is built from 15 residues. CDR1 is MNHEY and CDR2 is SMNVEV in the germline V gene (reference sequence). V lost 6 bases, J lost 5 bases, and 9 bases stayed unmatched. CDR3: CASRYGTGGFDEQYF. The CDR3 DNA reads TGTGCCAGCAGATACGGGACAGGGGGTTTTGACGAGCAGTACTTC.

This clonotype was seen at least ten times. The chain recombines TRBV27 with TRBJ2-3; TRBD2 agrees at 10 bases. Germline trimming cut 2 bases from V and 4 bases from J; bases unmatched to any gene: 6. CDR1 MNHEY and CDR2 SMNVEV come from the germline V gene (reference sequence). The CDR3 is 16 residues long. The CDR3 spells CASSLGSGRFPDTQYF. CDR3 coding DNA: TGTGCCAGCAGTTTAGGTAGCGGGAGGTTTCCAGATACGCAGTATTTT.

Note on this clonotype: Given a much more abundant clone one base away, this may be a read error. The J gene is TRBJ1-1, the V gene TRBV20-1; 8 nucleotides match TRBD1. Germline assignment: CDR1 DFQATT and CDR2 SNEGSKA (reference sequence). The CDR3 covers 15 residues. The CDR3 protein is CGAKVMTGVGTEAFF. The CDR3 nucleotides read TGCGGTGCTAAAGTGATGACAGGGGTGGGCACTGAAGCTTTCTTT.

V is TRBV28 and J is TRBJ2-7; D unclear. This CDR3 spans 12 amino acids. The V end was cut by 4 bases, the J end by 7 bases, with 11 bases between. Germline CDR1 and CDR2: MDHEN and SYDVKM. The CDR3 region has the DNA TGTGCCAGCAGTTCCGAGGTGGGAGAGCAGTACTTC. This translates into CASSSEVGEQYF.

This clonotype was seen more than once but under ten times. J is TRBJ2-2 and V is TRBV5-1; D is unclear. From germline, CDR1 is SGHRS and CDR2 YFSETQ. CDR3 size: 16 residues. V shed 0 bases and J shed 4 bases, with 13 bases lying between them. The CDR3 loop is CASSLDGVVTTGELFF. The CDR3 DNA is TGCGCCAGCAGCTTGGATGGGGTGGTGACCACCGGGGAGCTGTTTTTT.

This chain uses TRBV28 with TRBJ1-6, with 9 positions matching TRBD1. Germline lookup yields CDR1 MDHEN and CDR2 SYDVKM. CDR3 size: 15 residues. The J segment lost 8 bases and the V segment lost 5 bases, leaving 7 bases of the junction unmatched. The CDR3 DNA reads TGTGCCAGCAGTCCCGGGACAGGGTTGTATTCACCCCTCCACTTT. Protein sequence: CASSPGTGLYSPLHF.

This clonotype occurred a few times. The chain has TRBV30 and TRBJ1-5, with 7 bases lining up with TRBD1. The germline V gene has CDR1 GTSNPN and CDR2 SVGIG (reference sequence). Germline trimming cut 4 bases from V and 5 bases from J; bases unmatched to any gene: 5. The length of the CDR3 is 13 residues. CDR3 sequence reads: CAWTRGTDQPQHF. CDR3 nucleotide sequence: TGTGCCTGGACGCGGGGGACAGATCAGCCCCAGCATTTT. Full variable domain (missing parts from reference TRBV30 and TRBJ1-5): SQTIHQWPATLVQPVGSPLSLECTVEGTSNPNLYWYRQAAGRGLQLLFYSVGIGQISSEVPQNLSASRPQDRQFILSSKKLLLSDSGFYLCAWTRGTDQPQHFGDGTRLSIL.

The table lists this clonotype with many counts. V and J are TRBV14 and TRBJ2-7; D might be TRBD1 or TRBD2, each matching 7 bases. Germline loops: CDR1 SGHDN, CDR2 FVKESK. This CDR3 has 15 amino acids. Trimming took 1 base from V and 2 from J, leaving 12 bases between them. This CDR3 is CASSQGQGGAYEQYF. In nucleotides, the CDR3 is TGTGCCAGCAGCCAAGGGCAGGGGGGGGCCTACGAGCAGTACTTC.

In its sample, this clonotype was seen many times. This sequence joins TRBV6-2 or TRBV6-3 and TRBJ2-5; D perhaps matches TRBD2 (6 bases). V gave up 0 bases and J gave up 12 bases, with 14 bases separating them. The CDR3 contains 13 residues. Germline V gives CDR1 MNHEY, CDR2 SVGEGT. For the CDR3, the DNA is TGTGCCAGCAGTTACTCGGCGGCGGGACTGGAGTACTTC. Amino acids: CASSYSAAGLEYF.

This clonotype has only a few counts. This chain links TRBV3-1 with TRBJ2-1; 11 bases align to TRBD1. CDR3 length equals 17 residues. J was trimmed by 6 bases and V by 3 bases; bases with no gene match: 10. CDR1 and CDR2 (germline): LGHDT, YNNKEL (reference sequence). In DNA form, the CDR3 reads TGTGCCAGCAGCCACTGGACCGGGACAGGGGGTATCAATGAGCAGTTCTTC. It is translated as CASSHWTGTGGINEQFF.

Concerning this clonotype itself: Possible read error: a much larger clone is one base away. V gene TRBV2 combines with J gene TRBJ1-2; D ambiguous. The CDR3 loop spans 13 amino acids. Germline V gene lookup returns CDR1 SNHLY and CDR2 FYNNEI. CDR3 region: CVSRRTRTDGYTF. The CDR3 DNA is TGTGTCAGCAGACGGACCCGGACCGATGGCTACACCTTC.

This chain uses TRBV7-6 with TRBJ1-3; a possible D gene is TRBD1 (5 bases). There are 17 residues in the CDR3. V lost 5 bases, J lost 0 bases, and 17 bases lay in between. Germline CDR1 SGHVS, CDR2 FNYEAQ. CDR3 region: CASSQIGTASSGNTIYF. The CDR3 DNA reads TGTGCCAGCAGCCAAATTGGGACGGCTAGCTCTGGAAACACCATATATTTT.

This rearrangement joins TRBV7-2 to TRBJ2-2; 9 bases match TRBD1. Trimming at V came to 7 bases and at J to 7 bases, leaving 10 bases not matched to a gene. Germline assignment: CDR1 SGHTA and CDR2 FQGNSA. CDR3 length: 15 residues. CDR3 nucleotide sequence: TGTGCCAGCACCCCGGACAGGGGCAGGGGCGGGGAGCTGTTTTTT. Encoded protein: CASTPDRGRGGELFF.

This clonotype was recorded at least ten times. The chain combines TRBV18 with TRBJ1-5; possible D gene TRBD1, 5 bases. Germline-derived CDR1 and CDR2 are KGHSH and LQKENI. The CDR3 contains 14 residues. V was trimmed by 3 bases and J by 7 bases, leaving 13 bases between them. CDR3 residues: CASSPSGGGQPQHF. The CDR3 region has the DNA TGTGCCAGCTCACCGAGCGGGGGTGGACAGCCCCAGCATTTT.

This clonotype showed up many times. The J gene is TRBJ2-7, the V gene TRBV20-1, with a tentative D call TRBD1 (5 bases). Germline-derived CDR1 and CDR2 are DFQATT and SNEGSKA (reference sequence). V was cut by 2 bases and J by 3 bases, with 11 bases left in between. This CDR3 spans 13 amino acids. Here the CDR3 reads CSARWTTNYEQYF. The CDR3 DNA sequence: TGCAGTGCTAGATGGACAACCAACTACGAGCAGTACTTC.

This clonotype showed up many times. This chain connects TRBV10-3 to TRBJ2-7; D unresolved. CDR1 ENHRY and CDR2 SYGVKD come from the germline V gene. The CDR3 has 11 residues. Trimming took 8 bases from V and 1 from J, leaving 6 bases between them. CDR3 in amino acids: CAIGWSYEQYF. CDR3 DNA sequence: TGTGCCATCGGATGGTCCTACGAGCAGTACTTC.